The 28 T cell receptor beta chains presented below share a single source sample, sequenced in a study of cytomegalovirus exposure and HLA in healthy donors. Amplification used 60 Vbeta primers and 13 Jbeta primers. Here immunoSEQ multiplex PCR was the method, and the copy in TCRdb shows in-frame clones only, minus some. The data contain roughly 150,000 clones, 82% of them singletons. Sequencing was done on a sample of PBMCs. The source of these receptors is a girl between 2 and 10 years old in good health and CMV-seropositive.

V usage is TRBV27 and J usage is TRBJ1-2; maybe TRBD1 (6 bases). Germline-derived CDR1 and CDR2 are MNHEY and SMNVEV (reference sequence). The CDR3 has 13 amino acids. Trimming removed 3 bases from V and 2 bases from J, with 7 bases in between. The CDR3 spells CASSFQGNYGYTF. CDR3 sequence (DNA): TGTGCCAGCAGTTTCCAGGGGAACTATGGCTACACCTTC.

The CDR3 region is CASSVGLAGELFF. The DNA for the CDR3 is TGTGCCAGCAGCGTAGGCCTAGCCGGGGAGCTGTTTTTT. The chain recombines TRBV9 with TRBJ2-2; no firm D call. The CDR3 consists of 13 residues. Trimming cost V 0 bases and J 6 bases, with 6 bases left between them. Germline CDR1 is SGDLS and CDR2 is YYNGEE.

V is TRBV6-5 and J is TRBJ2-3; 10 nucleotides line up with TRBD2. The CDR3 length is 15 residues. Losses at the gene ends were 4 bases for V and 4 bases for J; bases not matched to a gene: 5. Germline loops: CDR1 MNHEY, CDR2 SVGAGI. The CDR3 coding sequence is TGTGCCAGCAGTTCGAGCGGGAGGGCCGCAGATACGCAGTATTTT. This codes for CASSSSGRAADTQYF.

The V call is TRBV5-1, the J call TRBJ2-7; a weak D match, TRBD1 (6 bases). CDR3 length: 12 amino acids. Germline V CDR1 and CDR2: SGHRS, YFSETQ. The V end lost 6 bases, the J end lost 5 bases, and 12 bases lay between the germline ends. The CDR3 region is CASNENRDEQYF. CDR3 in DNA: TGCGCCAGCAACGAAAACAGGGACGAGCAGTACTTC.

This clone was observed once. The chain carries TRBV15 and TRBJ1-2; unclear D gene. The V and J ends lost 0 bases and 4 bases respectively, with 6 bases between them. The CDR3 has 13 residues. In germline, CDR1 is LNHNV, CDR2 YYDKDF (reference sequence). The CDR3 DNA reads as TGTGCCACCAGCAGAGATCGACTCTATGGCTACACCTTC. Translating gives CATSRDRLYGYTF. Full variable domain (rest looked up from reference TRBV15 and TRBJ1-2): DAMVIQNPRYQVTQFGKPVTLSCSQTLNHNVMYWYQQKSSQAPKLLFHYYDKDFNNEADTPDNFQSRRPNTSFCFLDIRSPGLGDTAMYLCATSRDRLYGYTFGSGTRLTVV.

The chain joins TRBV28 to TRBJ2-2, with 8 bases matching TRBD2. Germline V lookup: CDR1 MDHEN, CDR2 SYDVKM. There are 18 residues in the CDR3. V shed 0 bases and J 6 bases; nucleotides not matched to a gene: 12. The CDR3 loop is CASSLWAPLTGRAGELFF. DNA of the CDR3: TGTGCCAGCAGTTTATGGGCCCCCTTAACCGGGAGGGCCGGGGAGCTGTTTTTT.

The chain is built from TRBV20-1 and TRBJ2-5; D unresolved. With 6 bases removed from V and 5 bases from J, the gap between germline ends came to 7 bases. The V gene's germline CDR1 is DFQATT and CDR2 SNEGSKA (reference sequence). This CDR3 has 10 amino acids. The CDR3 here is CSAIRETQYF. CDR3 in DNA: TGCAGTGCCATTCGGGAGACCCAGTACTTC.

This chain links TRBV5-8 with TRBJ2-3; 8 positions agree with TRBD2. This CDR3 has 20 amino acids. V gave up 1 base and J gave up 2 bases; unmatched junction bases: 18. Germline CDR1 SGHTS, CDR2 YDEGEE. CDR3 residues: CASSLLLNTEASGLTDTQYF. The CDR3 nucleotides are TGTGCCAGCAGCTTGTTACTTAATACCGAGGCTAGCGGGCTCACAGATACGCAGTATTTT.

The CDR3 DNA reads TGCGCCAGTATAGAAATCGGGACTAGCTACCGTAATGAGCAGTTCTTC. This codes for CASIEIGTSYRNEQFF. V usage is TRBV10-2 and J usage is TRBJ2-1, with TRBD2 matching over 9 bases. V shed 9 bases, J shed 7 bases, and the junction held 16 bases outside the gene matches. CDR1 WSHSY and CDR2 SAAADI come from the germline V gene. The CDR3 runs 16 residues.

This clone was picked up one time. The chain recombines TRBV9 with TRBJ1-3; D ambiguous. Germline V gene sequence: CDR1 SGDLS, CDR2 YYNGEE. The CDR3 is 15 amino acids. Between the trimmed V and J ends, which lost 3 bases and 2 bases, there was a span of 12 bases. The CDR3: CASSAPGETGNTIYF. CDR3 DNA sequence: TGTGCCAGCAGCGCGCCCGGGGAAACTGGAAACACCATATATTTT.

This clone was counted only a few times. The chain uses TRBV5-4 and TRBJ2-6, with 7 bases identical to TRBD1. With V trimmed by 4 bases and J by 1 base, 5 bases remained unmatched. CDR1 and CDR2 from the germline V gene are SGHNT and YYREEE (reference sequence). The CDR3 contains 16 residues. This CDR3 is CASSLEQGSGANVLTF. The DNA for the CDR3 is TGTGCCAGCAGCCTAGAACAGGGGTCTGGGGCCAACGTCCTGACTTTC.

V and J are TRBV30 and TRBJ1-1; no clear D gene. Germline lookup yields CDR1 GTSNPN and CDR2 SVGIG (reference sequence). The CDR3 contains 11 residues. V lost 2 bases and J 10 bases, leaving 11 bases between the germline ends. The CDR3 region is CAWSLTAGAFF. The CDR3 DNA reads TGTGCCTGGAGTTTGACGGCGGGAGCTTTCTTT. The complete variable domain, with remaining parts taken from reference TRBV30 and TRBJ1-1, reads SQTIHQWPATLVQPVGSPLSLECTVEGTSNPNLYWYRQAAGRGLQLLFYSVGIGQISSEVPQNLSASRPQDRQFILSSKKLLLSDSGFYLCAWSLTAGAFFGQGTRLTVV.

This chain connects TRBV30 to TRBJ1-3; D might be TRBD1 (5 bases). This CDR3 is built from 15 residues. Germline-derived CDR1 and CDR2 are GTSNPN and SVGIG (reference sequence). V gave up 2 bases and J gave up 4 bases, with 15 bases separating them. CDR3 amino acids: CAWSPGGSGGNTIYF. The CDR3 nucleotides are TGTGCCTGGAGTCCCGGGGGTTCGGGGGGAAACACCATATATTTT.

The chain recombines TRBV30 with TRBJ2-3, with 7 bases aligning to TRBD2. Germline V gene lookup returns CDR1 GTSNPN and CDR2 SVGIG (reference sequence). V lost 0 bases to trimming and J lost 4 bases; unmatched junction nucleotides: 1. The CDR3 runs to 13 residues. CDR3 sequence: CAWSVGGADTQYF. The CDR3 DNA follows: TGTGCCTGGAGTGTGGGAGGGGCAGATACGCAGTATTTT.

The CDR3 loop is CASSPTTRTGANYGYTF. The CDR3 bases are TGCGCCAGCAGCCCCACGACGAGGACAGGAGCTAACTATGGCTACACCTTC. The chain recombines TRBV4-1 with TRBJ1-2, with TRBD1 matching over 7 bases. Germline CDR1 reads MGHRA; CDR2 reads YSYEKL. The CDR3 has 17 amino acids. Unmatched junction bases numbered 11, after V lost 4 bases and J lost 0 bases.

This sequence joins TRBV27 and TRBJ1-2; the D is unclear. CDR1 is MNHEY, CDR2 SMNVEV, per germline (reference sequence). The CDR3 has 15 residues. Trimming removed 5 bases at V and 4 bases at J, with 17 bases between. In DNA, the CDR3 is TGTGCCAGCAGTCTATTAGGACGGGCGGGCTATGGCTACACCTTC. The encoded protein is CASSLLGRAGYGYTF.

The V and J genes are TRBV30 and TRBJ2-7, with D uncertain. This CDR3 is built from 14 residues. Deletions cut 3 bases from V and 3 bases from J, with 15 bases between. CDR1 is GTSNPN and CDR2 is SVGIG in the germline V gene (reference sequence). The CDR3 sequence: CAWRTLNSRYEQYF. The CDR3 bases are TGTGCCTGGAGGACATTAAACTCCCGCTACGAGCAGTACTTC.

The V gene is TRBV30, the J gene TRBJ2-5; 7 bases align to TRBD2. The CDR3 length is 15 residues. Germline V gives CDR1 GTSNPN, CDR2 SVGIG (reference sequence). With 1 base clipped from V and 0 bases from J, the junction kept 5 bases outside the gene matches. CDR3 DNA: TGTGCCTGGAGTGAGGCAACTAGCGACCAAGAGACCCAGTACTTC. Protein: CAWSEATSDQETQYF.

The J gene is TRBJ2-3, the V gene TRBV30, with D possibly TRBD2 on 6 matching bases. Trimming removed 1 base at V and 1 base at J, with 12 bases between. CDR1 and CDR2 (germline): GTSNPN, SVGIG (reference sequence). CDR3 size: 15 residues. CDR3 bases: TGTGCCTGGAGTGGGGCGGGCGGGGGCACAGATACGCAGTATTTT. Its translation is CAWSGAGGGTDTQYF.

The chain uses TRBV6-1 and TRBJ1-1; possibly TRBD1 for D (6 bases). V lost 3 bases to trimming and J lost 4 bases, with 18 bases between them. The germline gives CDR1 MNHNS, CDR2 SASEGT. This CDR3 spans 16 amino acids. Here the CDR3 DNA reads TGTGCCAGCAGTGAGCGGGAGGGGGAAGGCGGCACTGAAGCTTTCTTT. Amino acid sequence: CASSEREGEGGTEAFF.

The rearrangement uses TRBV5-1 and TRBJ2-2, with TRBD2 identical over 7 bases. V lost 2 bases to trimming and J lost 4 bases; unmatched junction nucleotides: 5. This CDR3 comprises 15 residues. Germline-derived CDR1 and CDR2 are SGHRS and YFSETQ. The CDR3 region is CASSFGPGGTGELFF. The CDR3 DNA sequence: TGCGCCAGCAGCTTCGGTCCGGGGGGCACCGGGGAGCTGTTTTTT.

The sample holds one count of this clone. The V gene is TRBV9, the J gene TRBJ2-5; 7 positions agree with TRBD2. Looked up from germline, CDR1 is SGDLS and CDR2 is YYNGEE. Trimming at V came to 4 bases and at J to 5 bases, leaving 8 bases not matched to a gene. The CDR3 contains 14 residues. The CDR3 DNA reads TGTGCCAGCAGCATCGACCCCGGGGGGGAGACCCAGTACTTC. Translated: CASSIDPGGETQYF.

This chain joins TRBV6-1 and TRBJ1-1; D possibly corresponds to TRBD1 (6 bases). Trimming removed 4 bases from V and 1 base from J, with 7 bases in between. Germline V gene sequence: CDR1 MNHNS, CDR2 SASEGT. This CDR3 is built from 13 residues. The CDR3 region is CASSAQGNTEAFF. For the CDR3, the DNA is TGTGCCAGCAGTGCACAGGGGAACACTGAAGCTTTCTTT.

Note on this clone: The junction departs from germline at one end; a sequencing error may be responsible. The chain combines TRBV5-4 with TRBJ2-5; TRBD1 might be the D (5 bases). The CDR3 is 15 residues long. The germline gives CDR1 SGHNT, CDR2 YYREEE (reference sequence). CDR3 sequence reads: CASSLRTGVSKSPHF. The CDR3 bases are TGTGCCAGCAGCTTGCGTACAGGCGTATCAAAGTCTCCCCACTTC.

The genes are TRBV30 and TRBJ1-1; no clear D. Trimming stripped 0 bases from V and 8 bases from J, with 4 bases between. Germline V lookup: CDR1 GTSNPN, CDR2 SVGIG (reference sequence). The CDR3 is made up of 10 amino acids. CDR3 region: CAWSVSEAFF. CDR3 nucleotide sequence: TGTGCCTGGAGTGTAAGCGAAGCTTTCTTT.

This clone was detected only a few times. The chain's CDR3 is CASSMATGSGEQYF. In nucleotides, the CDR3 is TGTGCCAGTAGTATGGCGACAGGGAGCGGCGAGCAGTACTTC. V and J are TRBV19 and TRBJ2-7; 7 bases match TRBD1. Trimming removed 3 bases from V and 6 bases from J; junction bases left unmatched: 8. Germline V lookup: CDR1 LNHDA, CDR2 SQIVND (reference sequence). The CDR3 contains 14 residues.

J is TRBJ2-3 and V is TRBV18; maybe TRBD1 (5 bases). Trimming removed 6 bases at V and 0 bases at J, with 10 bases between. Germline loops: CDR1 KGHSH, CDR2 LQKENI. The CDR3 is 14 residues long. CDR3 amino acids: CASSQGYSTDTQYF. The CDR3 DNA reads as TGTGCCAGCTCCCAGGGATACAGCACAGATACGCAGTATTTT.

The chain is built from TRBV5-5 and TRBJ2-5; 10 bases match TRBD2. J was trimmed by 5 bases and V by 0 bases; bases with no gene match: 7. CDR1 and CDR2 (germline): SGHKS, YYEKEE (reference sequence). This CDR3 comprises 16 residues. This chain's CDR3 is CASSLVGLAGVETQYF. The CDR3 bases are TGTGCCAGCAGCTTGGTAGGGCTAGCGGGAGTCGAGACCCAGTACTTC.